These 19 T cell receptor beta chains were all obtained from the same sample, sequenced in a study of T cells in Graves' hyperthyroidism and ophthalmopathy. Amplification targeted TCR beta CDR3 regions from RNA transcripts. A first-round RT-PCR of the TCR CDR3 used the HTBI primer set. TCRdb reanalysed the multiplex PCR reads using MiXCR and keeps one entry per CDR3 protein. The sample lists about 130,000 distinct CDR3 sequences, roughly 23% occurring once. Sequences were obtained from blood. All receptors derive from a woman aged 45-60 years with Graves' hyperthyroidism that later progressed to Graves' ophthalmopathy.

The rearrangement links TRBV27 to TRBJ2-3, with TRBD2 matching 7 bases. Unmatched junction bases numbered 5, after V lost 5 bases and J lost 6 bases. Germline V gene lookup returns CDR1 MNHEY and CDR2 SMNVEV (reference sequence). This CDR3 has 13 residues. CDR3: CASSTLTSDTQYF. The CDR3 bases are TGTGCCAGCAGTACTTTGACTAGCGATACGCAGTATTTT.

This clonotype showed up just a few times. This may stem from a read error, because a much larger clone lies one nucleotide away. The rearrangement uses TRBV11-2 and TRBJ1-1; 7 positions match TRBD1. The CDR3 consists of 14 residues. Germline CDR1 SGHAT, CDR2 FQNNGV. As DNA, the CDR3 is TGTGCCAGCAGCCAACAGGGGATAGTCACTGAAGCTTCCTTT. Its translation: CASSQQGIVTEASF.

A word on this clonotype: A much larger clone lies a single base off, so this may be a read error. The gene calls are TRBV7-2 and TRBJ1-4; a possible D gene is TRBD1 (6 bases). CDR1 and CDR2 from the germline V gene are SGHTA and FQGNSA. The CDR3 contains 14 residues. The CDR3 reads CASSPRQASEKLLF. As DNA, the CDR3 is TGTGCCAGCAGCCCGAGACAGGCTTCAGAAAAACTGCTTTTT.

This clonotype was seen a few times. The V gene is TRBV10-3, the J gene TRBJ2-5; D ambiguous. Between the trimmed V and J ends, which lost 10 bases and 3 bases, there was a span of 12 bases. This CDR3 comprises 12 residues. Germline V gene sequence: CDR1 ENHRY, CDR2 SYGVKD. CDR3 in DNA: TGTGCCACCGGATCGGCAGAAGAGACCCAGTACTTC. Its translation is CATGSAEETQYF.

The sample holds many counts of this clonotype. The chain is built from TRBV28 and TRBJ2-7, with 8 bases fitting TRBD2. V dropped 7 bases and J dropped 2; count of bases not matched to a gene: 7. Germline V gene sequence: CDR1 MDHEN, CDR2 SYDVKM. The CDR3 length is 14 residues. The DNA of the CDR3 is TGTGCCAGCAAAAAGCGGGGGCCCACCTACGAGCAGTACTTC. Its translation: CASKKRGPTYEQYF.

This clonotype has ten or more counts. The chain is built from TRBV27 and TRBJ2-7; a possible D gene is TRBD2 (6 bases). V lost 8 bases to trimming and J lost 4 bases, with 21 bases between them. Germline V CDR1 and CDR2: MNHEY, SMNVEV (reference sequence). This CDR3 comprises 15 residues. CDR3 DNA: TGTGCCAGCTCCTGGCAAGTCTTGGGGGGATACGAGCAGTACTTC. Translating gives CASSWQVLGGYEQYF.

J is TRBJ2-7 and V is TRBV30, with 8 bases lining up with TRBD1. V lost 1 base, J lost 3 bases, and 2 bases stayed unmatched. CDR1 GTSNPN and CDR2 SVGIG come from the germline V gene (reference sequence). This CDR3 is 13 amino acids long. CDR3 region: CAWSGTGLYEQYF. CDR3 DNA: TGTGCCTGGAGTGGGACAGGGCTCTACGAGCAGTACTTC.

The V and J genes are TRBV14 and TRBJ2-5, with D possibly TRBD1 on 5 matching bases. The CDR3 loop spans 18 amino acids. Trimming took off 5 bases at V and 2 bases at J, with 24 bases between the two ends. Germline-derived CDR1 and CDR2 are SGHDN and FVKESK. The CDR3 bases are TGTGCCAGCAGCGGCATATCCGCCACCCGACAGAGGCAAGAGACCCAGTACTTC. As protein: CASSGISATRQRQETQYF.

J is TRBJ2-1 and V is TRBV9, with TRBD2 matching over 13 bases. The V segment lost 3 bases and the J segment 0 bases; nucleotides outside the gene matches: 9. From germline, CDR1 is SGDLS and CDR2 YYNGEE. The CDR3 length is 19 residues. This CDR3 is CASSAPGLAGQSSYNEQFF. DNA of the CDR3: TGTGCCAGCAGCGCCCCGGGACTAGCGGGACAGAGCTCCTACAATGAGCAGTTCTTC. Supplemented by reference TRBV9 and TRBJ2-1, the full variable domain reads DSGVTQTPKHLITATGQRVTLRCSPRSGDLSVYWYQQSLDQGLQFLIQYYNGEERAKGNILERFSAQQFPDLHSELNLSSLELGDSALYFCASSAPGLAGQSSYNEQFFGPGTRLTVL.

In its sample, this clonotype was seen many times. This sequence joins TRBV11-2 and TRBJ2-7, with D possibly called TRBD1 or TRBD2 (5 bases each). Trimming shortened V by 1 base and J by 6 bases, and 16 bases separated the two germline ends. The CDR3 contains 15 residues. Germline V gene lookup returns CDR1 SGHAT and CDR2 FQNNGV. CDR3 protein: CASSLVSQGGPEQYF. CDR3 nucleotides: TGTGCCAGCAGCTTAGTATCCCAGGGCGGGCCCGAGCAGTACTTC.

This clonotype has ten or more counts. J is TRBJ1-4 and V is TRBV20-1; D unresolved. Trimming removed 6 bases at V and 8 bases at J, with 10 bases between. Germline-derived CDR1 and CDR2 are DFQATT and SNEGSKA (reference sequence). The CDR3 length is 11 residues. The CDR3 coding sequence is TGCAGTGCCCCGAAATTGGAAAAACTGTTTTTT. Translating it yields CSAPKLEKLFF.

As DNA, the CDR3 is TGTGCCAGCTGTCCGGGAGCCAAAAACATTCAGTACTTC. Its translation is CASCPGAKNIQYF. J is TRBJ2-4 and V is TRBV14; the D is unclear. CDR3 size: 13 residues. With 8 bases removed from V and 0 bases from J, the gap between germline ends came to 8 bases. Germline assignment: CDR1 SGHDN and CDR2 FVKESK.

In this sample, this clonotype turned up many times. The chain has TRBV6-1 and TRBJ2-5, with D unclear. The CDR3 extends over 14 amino acids. V lost 6 bases and J 2 bases, leaving 13 bases between the germline ends. Germline CDR1 and CDR2: MNHNS and SASEGT. The CDR3 loop reads CASSRAGSQETQYF. DNA of the CDR3: TGTGCCAGCAGCCGCGCCGGAAGTCAAGAGACCCAGTACTTC.

This clonotype has more than one count but fewer than ten. This chain uses TRBV20-1 with TRBJ1-6, with TRBD1 matching 7 bases. The CDR3 covers 13 residues. V was clipped by 3 bases and J by 7 bases; unmatched bases: 3. Germline values: CDR1 DFQATT, CDR2 SNEGSKA (reference sequence). CDR3 sequence: CSARTGLNSPLHF. DNA for the CDR3: TGCAGTGCTAGGACAGGGTTAAATTCACCCCTCCACTTT.

This clonotype was seen repeatedly, ten times or more. The V gene is TRBV6-1, the J gene TRBJ1-3, with D hard to call. The CDR3 runs to 15 residues. The V gene lost 7 bases and the J gene lost 4 bases, with 17 bases spanning the gap. Per the germline V gene, CDR1 is MNHNS and CDR2 is SASEGT. The CDR3 DNA is TGTGCCAGCACGCCCGAGGCGGGGAGGGGAAACACCATATATTTT. Its translation is CASTPEAGRGNTIYF.

This clonotype was seen ten or more times. The chain combines TRBV29-1 with TRBJ2-3, with TRBD2 matching 7 bases. CDR1 and CDR2 from the germline V gene are SQVTM and ANQGSEA. J gave up 5 bases and V 5 bases, and 4 bases lay outside the gene matches. This CDR3 has 12 amino acids. As DNA, the CDR3 is TGCAGCGTTCCGACTAGCCGAGATACGCAGTATTTT. As protein: CSVPTSRDTQYF.

Of note for this clonotype: This may stem from a read error, because a much larger clone lies one nucleotide away. The CDR3: CASSQEPSGRPNEQSF. The CDR3 DNA is TGTGCCAGCAGCCAAGAACCTAGCGGGAGACCGAATGAGCAGTCCTTC. The chain has TRBV3-1 and TRBJ2-1, with 10 nucleotides matching TRBD2. The CDR3 spans 16 residues. Germline values: CDR1 LGHDT, CDR2 YNNKEL (reference sequence).

V is TRBV5-8 and J is TRBJ2-6; 8 bases map to TRBD2. V lost 4 bases and J lost 2; bases outside the gene matches: 2. The CDR3 length is 15 residues. Germline V gene data show CDR1 as SGHTS and CDR2 as YDEGEE. Here the CDR3 reads CASSRSGTGANVLTF. CDR3 coding DNA: TGTGCCAGCAGCCGTAGCGGGACTGGGGCCAACGTCCTGACTTTC.

In this sample, this clonotype turned up many times. CDR3 loop: CSARDAGVTEAFF. The CDR3, as DNA: TGCAGTGCTAGAGATGCTGGGGTAACTGAAGCTTTCTTT. This chain joins TRBV20-1 and TRBJ1-1; no firm D call. V lost 0 bases, J lost 5 bases, and 10 bases lay in between. Germline-derived CDR1 and CDR2 are DFQATT and SNEGSKA (reference sequence). CDR3 length equals 13 residues.